This is a list of T cell receptor beta chains from one sample in a study of T cell responses to AZD1222 COVID-19 vaccine. Data came from immunoSEQ multiplex PCR; TCRdb stores just in-frame clones and leaves some out. Of about 120,000 clones detected, 70% to 90% appear once; the ten largest clones hold 8% to 9.5%. The input for sequencing was peripheral blood, taken on day 0 of AZD1222 vaccination. The receptors originated from an adult in good health. Both conserved end residues are part of each CDR3. D genes are given only for firm matches. Only some rows state a clone size, as once, few, many or a class for expanded clones.

D gene	clone size	V gene	J gene	CDR3 protein	CDR3 DNA
TRBD2	NA	TRBV10-3	TRBJ2-1	CAINPEVAGVGEQFF	TGTGCCATCAACCCTGAGGTAGCGGGAGTGGGTGAGCAGTTCTTC
NA	NA	TRBV27	TRBJ2-3	CASSLERVSTDTQYF	TGTGCCAGCAGTTTAGAGCGGGTGAGCACAGATACGCAGTATTTT
NA	once	TRBV5-1	TRBJ1-1	CASSLQGNTEAFF	TGCGCCAGCAGCCTCCAGGGAAATACTGAAGCTTTCTTT
NA	once	TRBV28	TRBJ1-5	CASSSDRFSNQPQHF	TGTGCCAGCAGTTCCGACAGGTTTAGCAATCAGCCCCAGCATTTT
NA	NA	TRBV25-1	TRBJ2-7	CATAEVSYEQYF	TGTGCCACCGCGGAGGTCTCCTACGAGCAGTACTTC
NA	NA	TRBV9	TRBJ1-5	CASSVGPGSQPQHF	TGTGCCAGCAGCGTAGGCCCGGGGTCCCAGCCCCAGCATTTT
NA	NA	TRBV11-2	TRBJ1-5	CASSLSVNQPQHF	TGTGCCAGCAGCTTATCTGTCAATCAGCCCCAGCATTTT
TRBD1	NA	TRBV5-5	TRBJ1-1	CASSLGGQGNTEAFF	TGTGCCAGCAGCCTGGGGGGACAGGGGAACACTGAAGCTTTCTTT
NA	NA	TRBV5-1	TRBJ1-1	CASSLGVQGMNTEAFF	TGCGCCAGCAGCTTGGGTGTTCAGGGCATGAACACTGAAGCTTTCTTT
NA	once	TRBV21-1	TRBJ2-3	CASTYAGPSTDTQYF	TGTGCCAGCACCTACGCGGGACCGAGCACAGATACGCAGTATTTT
NA	NA	TRBV6-6	TRBJ1-1	CASMGLMNTEAFF	TGTGCCAGCATGGGACTGATGAACACTGAAGCTTTCTTT
NA	NA	TRBV5-6	TRBJ1-2	CASGPQPNYGYTF	TGTGCCAGCGGACCTCAACCTAACTATGGCTACACCTTC
NA	NA	TRBV6-1	TRBJ1-2	CASSPQTGYGYTF	TGTGCCAGCAGTCCCCAGACAGGCTATGGCTACACCTTC
TRBD1	NA	TRBV4-1	TRBJ1-3	CASSQVGQGSRSSGNTIYF	TGCGCCAGCAGCCAAGTTGGACAGGGCAGTAGATCCTCTGGAAACACCATATATTTT